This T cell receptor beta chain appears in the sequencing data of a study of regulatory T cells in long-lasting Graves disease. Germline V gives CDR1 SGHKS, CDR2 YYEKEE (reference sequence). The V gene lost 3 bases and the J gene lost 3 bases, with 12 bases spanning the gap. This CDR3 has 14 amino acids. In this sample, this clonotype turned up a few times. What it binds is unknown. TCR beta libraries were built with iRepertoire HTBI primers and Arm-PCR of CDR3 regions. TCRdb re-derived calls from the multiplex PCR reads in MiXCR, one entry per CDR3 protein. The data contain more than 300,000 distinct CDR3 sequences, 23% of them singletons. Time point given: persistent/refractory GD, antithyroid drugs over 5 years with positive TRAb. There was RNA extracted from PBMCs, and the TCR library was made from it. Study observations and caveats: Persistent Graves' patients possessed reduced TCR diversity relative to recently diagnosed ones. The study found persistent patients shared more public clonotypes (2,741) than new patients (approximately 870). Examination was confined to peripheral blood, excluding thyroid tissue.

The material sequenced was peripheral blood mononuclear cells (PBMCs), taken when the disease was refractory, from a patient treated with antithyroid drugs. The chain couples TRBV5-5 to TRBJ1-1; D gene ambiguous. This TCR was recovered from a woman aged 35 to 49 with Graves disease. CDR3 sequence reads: CASSSGELYTEAFF. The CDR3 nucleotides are TGTGCCAGCAGCTCGGGAGAACTATACACTGAAGCTTTCTTT. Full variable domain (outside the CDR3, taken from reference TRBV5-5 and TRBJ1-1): DAGVTQSPTHLIKTRGQQVTLRCSPISGHKSVSWYQQVLGQGPQFIFQYYEKEERGRGNFPDRFSARQFPNYSSELNVNALLLGDSALYLCASSSGELYTEAFFGQGTRLTVV.